This T cell receptor beta chain was identified in a study of blood T cells in healthy people across ages. For this clonotype: Its antigen remains unidentified.

Overall study results and limits: A greater number of naive CD4+ cells and higher diversity distinguished long-lived donors from aged donors. Roughly linear age-related decline in beta diversity appeared, significant by age approximately 40.

Then a second PCR, running roughly 6 to 12 cycles, was carried out with a sample-barcoded 5' primer and a J-beta primer mix. One entry per CDR3 protein, called by TCRdb with MiXCR from the 5' RACE reads. The data contain fewer than 1,200,000 distinct CDR3 sequences, about 23% of them singletons. The CDR3 sequence is 13 residues long. V lost 5 bases, J lost 9 bases, and 13 bases lay in between. Germline V gene data show CDR1 as SGHTA and CDR2 as FQGNSA. This sample also belongs to another study, concerning T cells of mothers and their children. That source reports: Donors comprised a few healthy Caucasian mothers plus their six children. Maternal samples each gave over 9 million TCR beta CDR3 reads, and child samples about 3 million each.

The source of this sequence is a girl aged 2-10 years in good health. V is TRBV7-2 and J is TRBJ1-4; no firm D call. Sequenced: blood. This chain's CDR3 is CASSPLPLQKLFF. In nucleotides, the CDR3 is TGTGCCAGCAGCCCCCTTCCCCTTCAAAAACTGTTTTTT.